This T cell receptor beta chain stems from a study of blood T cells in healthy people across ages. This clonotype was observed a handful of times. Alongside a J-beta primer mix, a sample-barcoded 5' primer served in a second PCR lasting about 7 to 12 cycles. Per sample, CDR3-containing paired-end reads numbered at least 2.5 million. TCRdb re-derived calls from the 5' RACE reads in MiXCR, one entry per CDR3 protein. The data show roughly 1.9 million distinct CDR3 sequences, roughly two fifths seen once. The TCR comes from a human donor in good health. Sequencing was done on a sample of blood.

CDR3 nucleotides: TGTGCCAGCAGCTTATTGAGCAGCTACTATGGCTACACCTTC. It translates to CASSLLSSYYGYTF. V gene TRBV7-2 combines with J gene TRBJ1-2, with unresolved D. V dropped 2 bases and J dropped 3 bases, with 10 bases sitting between them. Looked up from germline, CDR1 is SGHTA and CDR2 is FQGNSA. The CDR3 extends over 14 amino acids.